This TCR beta chain was sequenced in a study of blood T cell repertoires in COVID-19 (TCRdb year 2020). At the level of the whole study: Samples covering the acute and convalescent phases of COVID-19 were provided by collaborators in the United States, Italy and Spain. Deeply sampled blood TCRbeta repertoires from subjects exposed to, actively infected with, or recovered from COVID-19 were included in the dataset. A de-identified subject ID, COVID-19 status, age in years and sex were almost always included in the sample metadata. Samples were obtained from the ongoing ImmuneRACE study (first 160 participants) and from 1,254 subjects provided by 6 global collaborators. Where HLA class I and class II types were available, the types were taken from metadata supplied by the sample provider, not from assay-based typing. The repertoires were released in a freely available public database intended as a resource for research on the immune response to SARS-CoV-2. The prospective study material was composed of cDNA or gDNA derived from T cells, B-cell-depleted T cells, or PBMCs. Study-wide findings and limitations: How much clinical and demographic metadata was included differed by source and by participant, and the metadata was provided uncurated.

The cysteine opens and the phenylalanine closes a CDR3 of 16 amino acids. Solely the CDR3 DNA is kept, with 48 bases framed from the first base. CDR1 and CDR2, looked up from the germline V gene, are SGHRS and YFSETQ. A distance of 10 bases separates the germline ends of V and J, which lose 1 base and 2 bases respectively. The immunoSEQ Assay, a bias-controlled multiplex PCR, was used to amplify TCRbeta CDR3 regions from genomic DNA. The paper's processing steps were these. The number of nucleated cells in each sample was estimated from the amplification of reference gene primers within the assay. To quantify the absolute abundance of each unique TCRbeta CDR3 rearrangement, sequence reads were collapsed and filtered. For each sample, productive Simpson clonality was calculated as the square root of Simpson's diversity index over productive rearrangements. Not all clones reach the TCRdb copy of this immuneACCESS table, which keeps in-frame sequences only. Checked studies attribute under half of the gap to unresolved V genes and leave the rest unexplained. Clonal size and the V and J genes are those of that table, whereas D and trimming came from the DNA. Across this sample there are about 110,000 clones, with less than 75% seen only once. The biggest ten clones account for less than 2% of the sample.

Collaborating institutions collected whole blood in K2EDTA tubes following their own protocols. For TCRbeta analysis, collaborators shipped samples as frozen whole blood, isolated PBMCs, or DNA extracted from either of those sample types. On this clone itself: It lacks a known antigen. No base-level quality is on record; no much larger clone is a single base apart.

This receptor was obtained from a woman aged 40 to 49 with acute or convalescent COVID-19. The receptor chain draws on TRBV5-1 and TRBJ2-6; the D gene is not confidently resolved. The sequenced sample consisted of peripheral blood. In nucleotide form, the sequence is TGCGCCAGCAGCTTGCAGCCGGGTGCTGGGGCCAACGTCCTGACTTTC. Its translation reads: CASSLQPGAGANVLTF.